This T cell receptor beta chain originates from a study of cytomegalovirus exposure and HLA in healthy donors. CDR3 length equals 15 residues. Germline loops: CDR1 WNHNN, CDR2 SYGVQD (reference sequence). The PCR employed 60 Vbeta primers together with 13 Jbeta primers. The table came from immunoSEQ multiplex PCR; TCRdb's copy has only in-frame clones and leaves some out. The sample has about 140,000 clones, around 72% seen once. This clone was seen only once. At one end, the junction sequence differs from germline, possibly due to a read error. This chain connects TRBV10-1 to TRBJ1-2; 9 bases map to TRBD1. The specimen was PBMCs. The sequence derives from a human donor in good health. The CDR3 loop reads CARSVAGTGLNGYTF. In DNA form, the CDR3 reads TGCGCCAGGAGTGTAGCGGGGACAGGGCTAAACGGCTACACCTTC.